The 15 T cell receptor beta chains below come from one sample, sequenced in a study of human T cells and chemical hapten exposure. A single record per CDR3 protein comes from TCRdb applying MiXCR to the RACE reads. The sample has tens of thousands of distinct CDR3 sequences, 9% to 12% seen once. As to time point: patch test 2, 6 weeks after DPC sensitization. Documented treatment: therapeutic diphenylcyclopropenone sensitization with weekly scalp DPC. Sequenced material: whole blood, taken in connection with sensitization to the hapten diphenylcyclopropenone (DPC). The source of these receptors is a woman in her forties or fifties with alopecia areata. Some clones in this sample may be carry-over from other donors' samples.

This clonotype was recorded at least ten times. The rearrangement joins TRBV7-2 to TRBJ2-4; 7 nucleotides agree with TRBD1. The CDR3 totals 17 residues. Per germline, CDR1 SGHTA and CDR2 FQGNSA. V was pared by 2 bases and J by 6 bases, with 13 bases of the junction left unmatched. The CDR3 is CASSLPGQRNYRNIQYF. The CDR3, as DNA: TGTGCCAGCAGCTTACCGGGACAGAGAAATTATCGAAACATTCAGTACTTC.

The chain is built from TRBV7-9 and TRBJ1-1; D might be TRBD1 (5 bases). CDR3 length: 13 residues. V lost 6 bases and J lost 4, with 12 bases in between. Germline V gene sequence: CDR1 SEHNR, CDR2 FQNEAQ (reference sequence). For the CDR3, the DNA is TGTGCCAGCAGTTCAGGGTTTTTCACTGAAGCTTTCTTT. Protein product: CASSSGFFTEAFF.

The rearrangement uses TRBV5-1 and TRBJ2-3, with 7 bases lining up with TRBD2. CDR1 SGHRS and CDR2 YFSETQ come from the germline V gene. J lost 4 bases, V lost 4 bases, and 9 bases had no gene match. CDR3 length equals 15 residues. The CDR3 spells CASSDTVTSADTQYF. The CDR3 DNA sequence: TGCGCCAGCAGCGATACAGTTACTAGCGCAGATACGCAGTATTTT.

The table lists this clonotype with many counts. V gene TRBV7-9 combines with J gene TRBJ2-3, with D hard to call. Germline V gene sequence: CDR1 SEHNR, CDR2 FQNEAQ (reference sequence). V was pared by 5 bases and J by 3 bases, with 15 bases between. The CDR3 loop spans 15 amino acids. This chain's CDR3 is CASSRRTGATDTQYF. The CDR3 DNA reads TGTGCCAGCAGCCGGCGGACCGGAGCAACAGATACGCAGTATTTT. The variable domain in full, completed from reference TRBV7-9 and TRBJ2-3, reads DTGVSQNPRHKITKRGQNVTFRCDPISEHNRLYWYRQTLGQGPEFLTYFQNEAQLEKSRLLSDRFSAERPKGSFSTLEIQRTEQGDSAMYLCASSRRTGATDTQYFGPGTRLTVL.

CDR3 loop: CASSEAHRGANYGYTF. In DNA form, the CDR3 reads TGTGCCAGCAGTGAAGCGCATAGGGGGGCCAACTATGGCTACACCTTC. This chain connects TRBV6-1 to TRBJ1-2; a weak D match, TRBD1 (6 bases). Germline assignment: CDR1 MNHNS and CDR2 SASEGT. The CDR3 length is 16 residues. V was pared by 0 bases and J by 2 bases, with 13 bases between.

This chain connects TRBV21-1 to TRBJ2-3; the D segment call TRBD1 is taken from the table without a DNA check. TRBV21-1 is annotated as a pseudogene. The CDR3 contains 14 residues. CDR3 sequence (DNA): TGTGCCAGCAGCAAGACAGGGAGCACAGATACGCAGTATTTT. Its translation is CASSKTGSTDTQYF.

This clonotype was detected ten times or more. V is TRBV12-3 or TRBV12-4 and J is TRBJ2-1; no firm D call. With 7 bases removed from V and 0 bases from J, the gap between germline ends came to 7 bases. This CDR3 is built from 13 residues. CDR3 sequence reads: CASTSDSYNEQFF. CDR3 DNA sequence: TGTGCCAGCACCAGCGACTCCTACAATGAGCAGTTCTTC.

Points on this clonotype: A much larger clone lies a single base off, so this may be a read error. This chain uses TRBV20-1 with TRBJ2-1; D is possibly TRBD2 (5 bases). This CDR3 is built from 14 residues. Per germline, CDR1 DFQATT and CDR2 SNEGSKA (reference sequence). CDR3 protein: CSSRSRLTYNEQFF. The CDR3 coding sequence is TGCAGTTCTAGAAGTCGACTAACCTACAATGAGCAGTTCTTC.

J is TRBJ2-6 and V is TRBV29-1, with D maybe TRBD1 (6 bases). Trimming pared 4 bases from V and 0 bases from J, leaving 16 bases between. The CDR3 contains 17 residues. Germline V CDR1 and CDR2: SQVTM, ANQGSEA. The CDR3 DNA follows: TGCAGCGTTGCCCTTGGACAGCAAATCTCTGGGGCCAACGTCCTGACTTTC. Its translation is CSVALGQQISGANVLTF.

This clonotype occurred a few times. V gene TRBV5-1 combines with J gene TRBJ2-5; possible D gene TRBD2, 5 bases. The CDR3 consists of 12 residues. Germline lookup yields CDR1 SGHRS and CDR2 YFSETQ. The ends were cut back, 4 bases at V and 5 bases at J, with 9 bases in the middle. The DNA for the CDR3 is TGCGCCAGCAGCCAGCCGGGGGAGACCCAGTACTTC. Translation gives CASSQPGETQYF.

The CDR3 loop reads CASSYGLAGAGNTQYF. CDR3 DNA: TGTGCCAGCAGCTACGGACTAGCGGGAGCTGGAAATACGCAGTATTTT. The chain uses TRBV7-9 and TRBJ2-3, with 13 nucleotides matching TRBD2. CDR1 and CDR2 (germline): SEHNR, FQNEAQ (reference sequence). V shed 4 bases, J shed 7 bases, and the junction held 8 bases outside the gene matches. This CDR3 is 16 amino acids long.

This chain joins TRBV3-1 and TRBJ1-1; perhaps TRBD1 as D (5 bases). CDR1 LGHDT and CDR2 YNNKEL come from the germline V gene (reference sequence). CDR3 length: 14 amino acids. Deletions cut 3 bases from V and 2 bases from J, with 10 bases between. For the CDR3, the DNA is TGTGCCAGCAGCCAGGCGGGGGGAAACACTGAAGCTTTCTTT. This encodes CASSQAGGNTEAFF.

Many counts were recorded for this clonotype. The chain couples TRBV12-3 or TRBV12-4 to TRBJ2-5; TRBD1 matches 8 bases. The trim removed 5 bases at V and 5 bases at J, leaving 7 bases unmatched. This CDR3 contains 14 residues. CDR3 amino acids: CASSTDRGVETQYF. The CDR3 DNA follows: TGTGCCAGCAGTACCGACAGGGGAGTGGAGACCCAGTACTTC.

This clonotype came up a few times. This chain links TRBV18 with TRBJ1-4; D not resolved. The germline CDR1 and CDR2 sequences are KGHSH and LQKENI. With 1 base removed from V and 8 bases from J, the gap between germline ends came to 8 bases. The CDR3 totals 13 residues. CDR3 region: CASSPLPFEKLFF. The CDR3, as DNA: TGTGCCAGCTCACCACTCCCATTCGAAAAACTGTTTTTT.

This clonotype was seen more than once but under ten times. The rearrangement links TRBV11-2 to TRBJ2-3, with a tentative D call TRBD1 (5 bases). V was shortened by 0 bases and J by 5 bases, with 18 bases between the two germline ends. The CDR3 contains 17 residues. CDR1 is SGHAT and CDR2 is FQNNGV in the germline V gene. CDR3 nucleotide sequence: TGTGCCAGCAGCTTAGATCCCAGGGCCACCCTTGGAGATACGCAGTATTTT. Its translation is CASSLDPRATLGDTQYF.